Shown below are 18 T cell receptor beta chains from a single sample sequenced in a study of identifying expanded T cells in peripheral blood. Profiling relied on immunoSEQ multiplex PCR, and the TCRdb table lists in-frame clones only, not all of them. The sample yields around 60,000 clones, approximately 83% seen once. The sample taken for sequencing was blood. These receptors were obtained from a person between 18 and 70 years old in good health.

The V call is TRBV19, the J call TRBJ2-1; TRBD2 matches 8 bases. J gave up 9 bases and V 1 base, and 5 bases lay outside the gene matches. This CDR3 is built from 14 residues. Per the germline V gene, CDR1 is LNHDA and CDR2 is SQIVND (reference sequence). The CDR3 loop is CASSIAGGLGEQFF. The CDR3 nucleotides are TGTGCCAGTAGTATAGCGGGAGGGCTTGGTGAGCAGTTCTTC. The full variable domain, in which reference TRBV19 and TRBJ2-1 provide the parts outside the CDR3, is DGGITQSPKYLFRKEGQNVTLSCEQNLNHDAMYWYRQDPGQGLRLIYYSQIVNDFQKGDIAEGYSVSREKKESFPLTVTSAQKNPTAFYLCASSIAGGLGEQFFGPGTRLTVL.

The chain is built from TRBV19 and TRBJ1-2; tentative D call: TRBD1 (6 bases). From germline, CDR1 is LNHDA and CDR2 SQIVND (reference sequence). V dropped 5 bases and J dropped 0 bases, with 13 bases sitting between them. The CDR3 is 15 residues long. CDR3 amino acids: CASSEQRGANYGYTF. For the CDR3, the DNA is TGTGCCAGTAGTGAACAGAGGGGGGCTAACTATGGCTACACCTTC.

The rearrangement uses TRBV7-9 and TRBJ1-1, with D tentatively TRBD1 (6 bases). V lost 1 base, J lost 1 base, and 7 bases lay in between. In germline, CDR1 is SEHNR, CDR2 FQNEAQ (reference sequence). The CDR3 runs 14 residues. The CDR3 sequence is CASSLGTANTEAFF. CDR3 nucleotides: TGTGCCAGCAGCTTAGGGACAGCGAACACTGAAGCTTTCTTT. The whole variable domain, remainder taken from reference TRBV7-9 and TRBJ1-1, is DTGVSQNPRHKITKRGQNVTFRCDPISEHNRLYWYRQTLGQGPEFLTYFQNEAQLEKSRLLSDRFSAERPKGSFSTLEIQRTEQGDSAMYLCASSLGTANTEAFFGQGTRLTVV.

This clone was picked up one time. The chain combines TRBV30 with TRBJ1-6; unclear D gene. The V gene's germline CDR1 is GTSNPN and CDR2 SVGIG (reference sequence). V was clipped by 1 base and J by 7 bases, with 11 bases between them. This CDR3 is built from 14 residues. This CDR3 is CAWSAHMDNSPLHF. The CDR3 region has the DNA TGTGCCTGGAGTGCTCATATGGACAATTCACCCCTCCACTTT.

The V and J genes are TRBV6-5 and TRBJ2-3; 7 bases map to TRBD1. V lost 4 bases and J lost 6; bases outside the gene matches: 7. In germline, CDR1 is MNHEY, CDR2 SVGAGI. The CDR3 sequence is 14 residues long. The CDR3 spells CASSWGQLSDTQYF. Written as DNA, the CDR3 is TGTGCCAGCAGTTGGGGACAGCTATCCGATACGCAGTATTTT.

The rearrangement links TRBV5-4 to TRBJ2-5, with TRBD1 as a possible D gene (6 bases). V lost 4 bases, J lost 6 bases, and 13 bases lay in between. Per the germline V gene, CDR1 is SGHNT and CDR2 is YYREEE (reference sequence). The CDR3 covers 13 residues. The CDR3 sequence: CASSPGVGKTQYF. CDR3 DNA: TGTGCCAGCAGCCCAGGGGTCGGAAAGACCCAGTACTTC.

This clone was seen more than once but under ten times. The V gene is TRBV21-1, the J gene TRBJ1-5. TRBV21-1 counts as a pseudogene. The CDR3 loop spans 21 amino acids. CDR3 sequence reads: CASSKGGWGGANHTPNQPQHF. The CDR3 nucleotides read TGTGCCAGCAGCAAAGGCGGGTGGGGGGGCGCAAATCATACCCCCAATCAGCCCCAGCATTTT.

The CDR3 here is CASSPTGEYGYTF. CDR3 bases: TGTGCCAGCTCACCGACAGGGGAATATGGCTACACCTTC. This chain joins TRBV18 and TRBJ1-2, with TRBD1 matching 8 bases. Germline V lookup: CDR1 KGHSH, CDR2 LQKENI. The trim removed 3 bases at V and 5 bases at J, leaving 2 bases unmatched. The length of the CDR3 is 13 residues.

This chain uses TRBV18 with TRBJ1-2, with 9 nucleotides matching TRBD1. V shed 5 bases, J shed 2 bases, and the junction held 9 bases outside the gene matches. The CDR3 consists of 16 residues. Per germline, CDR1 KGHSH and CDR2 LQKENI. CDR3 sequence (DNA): TGTGCCAGCTCATCAAACCCCGGGACAGGGAACTATGGCTACACCTTC. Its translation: CASSSNPGTGNYGYTF. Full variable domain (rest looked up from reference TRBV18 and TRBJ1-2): NAGVMQNPRHLVRRRGQEARLRCSPMKGHSHVYWYRQLPEEGLKFMVYLQKENIIDESGMPKERFSAEFPKEGPSILRIQQVVRGDSAAYFCASSSNPGTGNYGYTFGSGTRLTVV.

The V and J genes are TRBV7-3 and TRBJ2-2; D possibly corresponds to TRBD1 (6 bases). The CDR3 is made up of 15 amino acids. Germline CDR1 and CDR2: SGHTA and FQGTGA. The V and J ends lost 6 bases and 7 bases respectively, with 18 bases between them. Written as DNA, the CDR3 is TGTGCCAGCAGTTCCACAGGGAGAGCGTTCGGGGAGCTGTTTTTT. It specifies CASSSTGRAFGELFF.

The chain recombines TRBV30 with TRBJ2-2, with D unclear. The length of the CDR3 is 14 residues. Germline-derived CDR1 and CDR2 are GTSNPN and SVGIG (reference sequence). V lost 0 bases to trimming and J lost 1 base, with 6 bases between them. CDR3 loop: CAWSVTRNTGELFF. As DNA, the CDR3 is TGTGCCTGGAGTGTAACCAGGAACACCGGGGAGCTGTTTTTT.

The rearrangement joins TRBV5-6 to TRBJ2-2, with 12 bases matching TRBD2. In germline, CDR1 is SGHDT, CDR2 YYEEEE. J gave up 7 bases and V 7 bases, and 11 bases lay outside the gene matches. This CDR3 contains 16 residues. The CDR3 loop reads CASGPASGGVLGELFF. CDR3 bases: TGTGCCAGCGGCCCGGCTAGCGGGGGGGTCCTCGGGGAGCTGTTTTTT.

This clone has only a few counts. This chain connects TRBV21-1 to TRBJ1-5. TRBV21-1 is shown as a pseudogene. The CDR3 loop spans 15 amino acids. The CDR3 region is CASSNGGNSNQPQHF. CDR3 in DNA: TGTGCCAGCAGCAATGGGGGAAATAGCAATCAGCCCCAGCATTTT.

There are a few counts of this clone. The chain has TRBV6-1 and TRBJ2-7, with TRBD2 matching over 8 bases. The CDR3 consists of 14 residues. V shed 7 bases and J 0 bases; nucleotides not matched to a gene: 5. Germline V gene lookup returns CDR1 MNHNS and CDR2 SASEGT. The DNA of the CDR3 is TGTGCCAGCACGGCGGGGGGAAGCTCCTACGAGCAGTACGTC. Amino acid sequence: CASTAGGSSYEQYV.

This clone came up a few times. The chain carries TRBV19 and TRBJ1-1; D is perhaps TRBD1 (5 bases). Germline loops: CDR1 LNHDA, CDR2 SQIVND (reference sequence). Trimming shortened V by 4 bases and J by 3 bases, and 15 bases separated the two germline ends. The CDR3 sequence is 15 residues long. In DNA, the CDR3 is TGTGCCAGTAGTAGGGGACGTAGCGGGGACACTGAAGCTTTCTTT. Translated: CASSRGRSGDTEAFF.

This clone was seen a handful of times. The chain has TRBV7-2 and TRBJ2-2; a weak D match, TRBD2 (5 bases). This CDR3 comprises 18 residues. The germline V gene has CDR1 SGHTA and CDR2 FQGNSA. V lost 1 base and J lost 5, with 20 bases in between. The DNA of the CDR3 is TGTGCCAGCAGCTTAGTTGGTTGGCGGGCGGCCGAGACCGGGGAGCTGTTTTTT. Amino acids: CASSLVGWRAAETGELFF.

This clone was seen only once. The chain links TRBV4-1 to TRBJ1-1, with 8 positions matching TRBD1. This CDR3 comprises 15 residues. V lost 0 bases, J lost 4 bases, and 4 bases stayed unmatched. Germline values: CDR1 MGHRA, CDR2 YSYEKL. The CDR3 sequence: CASSQEAGGGTEAFF. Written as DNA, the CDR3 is TGCGCCAGCAGCCAAGAGGCAGGGGGCGGCACTGAAGCTTTCTTT.

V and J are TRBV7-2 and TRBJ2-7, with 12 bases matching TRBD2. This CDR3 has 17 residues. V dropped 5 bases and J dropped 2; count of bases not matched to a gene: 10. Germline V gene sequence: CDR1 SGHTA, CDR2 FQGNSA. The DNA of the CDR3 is TGTGCCAGCAGCATACTAGCGGGAGGCGCCGAGGCCTACGAGCAGTACTTC. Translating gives CASSILAGGAEAYEQYF.